A selection of T cell receptor beta chains follows, all from one sample in a study of control samples from healthy donors and cancer patients. Sequencing used immunoSEQ multiplex PCR; TCRdb keeps in-frame clones, though not all of them. The profile shows 55,000 to 70,000 clones, 91% of them singletons. Sequencing was carried out using PBMCs. These receptors were collected from a man aged 30 to 45 with colorectal cancer. The CDR3 runs from the conserved cysteine through the conserved F or W. The order of the fields is J gene, D gene, clone size, V gene, CDR3 DNA, CDR3 protein. A D gene is named only where the DNA matches it firmly. Expanded clones get a size class; other rows say once, few or many, or leave the size out.

j_gene: TRBJ2-3
d_gene: .
abundance: .
v_gene: TRBV30
CDR3nt: TGTGCCTGGAGTTCTAGAGCCGATACGCAGTATTTT
CDR3aa: CAWSSRADTQYF

j_gene: TRBJ1-5
d_gene: .
abundance: .
v_gene: TRBV5-8
CDR3nt: TGTGCCAGCAGCTTGGCCTGGGGGGCTCTTCAGCATTTT
CDR3aa: CASSLAWGALQHF

j_gene: TRBJ2-3
d_gene: TRBD1
abundance: .
v_gene: TRBV5-3
CDR3nt: TGTGCCAGAAGCTTGAGGGACAGGGGGCTCTGTGGTCGGTTAGATACGCAGTATTTT
CDR3aa: CARSLRDRGLCGRLDTQYF

j_gene: TRBJ2-1
d_gene: TRBD1
abundance: .
v_gene: TRBV7-8
CDR3nt: TGTGCCAGCAGCTTCGGGACAGGGCGGGTCAATGAGCAGTTCTTC
CDR3aa: CASSFGTGRVNEQFF

j_gene: TRBJ1-2
d_gene: .
abundance: .
v_gene: TRBV3-1/TRBV3-2
CDR3nt: TGTGCCAGCAGCCATGAATCGACACCGGCCTATGGCTACACCTTC
CDR3aa: CASSHESTPAYGYTF

j_gene: TRBJ2-2
d_gene: .
abundance: .
v_gene: TRBV6-5
CDR3nt: TGTGCCAGCAGCCTTGGACAGACCTACACCGGGGAGCTGTTTTTT
CDR3aa: CASSLGQTYTGELFF

j_gene: TRBJ2-2
d_gene: .
abundance: once
v_gene: TRBV6-4
CDR3nt: TGTGCCAGCAGCTCGACAGGAGGTCGGACCGGGGAGCTGTTTTTT
CDR3aa: CASSSTGGRTGELFF

j_gene: TRBJ1-4
d_gene: .
abundance: .
v_gene: TRBV5-1
CDR3nt: TGCGCCAGCAGCACGGGGCAGGATGAAAAACTGTTTTTT
CDR3aa: CASSTGQDEKLFF

j_gene: TRBJ1-5
d_gene: .
abundance: .
v_gene: TRBV6-2/TRBV6-3
CDR3nt: TGTGCCAGCAGTTACTCGACCGCCAGCAATCAGCCCCAGCATTTT
CDR3aa: CASSYSTASNQPQHF

j_gene: TRBJ1-5
d_gene: .
abundance: few
v_gene: TRBV18
CDR3nt: TGTGCCAGCTCACCCCAGGGAAATAATCAGCCCCAGCATTTT
CDR3aa: CASSPQGNNQPQHF

j_gene: TRBJ1-1
d_gene: .
abundance: few
v_gene: TRBV7-8
CDR3nt: TGTGCCAGCAGGCTCGGGTGGAACACTGAAGCTTTCTTT
CDR3aa: CASRLGWNTEAFF

j_gene: TRBJ2-1
d_gene: .
abundance: .
v_gene: TRBV10-1
CDR3nt: TGCGCCAGCAGTGGGGACGGTGCCAATGAGCAGTTCTTC
CDR3aa: CASSGDGANEQFF

j_gene: TRBJ2-3
d_gene: .
abundance: .
v_gene: TRBV5-1
CDR3nt: TGCGCCAGCAGATCCGAGCGGGTGTCTAGCACAGATACGCAGTATTTT
CDR3aa: CASRSERVSSTDTQYF

j_gene: TRBJ2-2
d_gene: .
abundance: .
v_gene: TRBV5-1
CDR3nt: TGCGCCAGCAGCTTCGGAAGAACCGGGGAGCTGTTTTTT
CDR3aa: CASSFGRTGELFF

j_gene: TRBJ2-7
d_gene: .
abundance: .
v_gene: TRBV3-1/TRBV3-2
CDR3nt: TGTGCCAGCAGCCAAGGTATGAGGGAGCAGTACTTC
CDR3aa: CASSQGMREQYF

j_gene: TRBJ1-2
d_gene: TRBD1
abundance: .
v_gene: TRBV10-2
CDR3nt: TGCGCCAGCAAAGATCGGACAGGACGTTTTGGCTACACCTTC
CDR3aa: CASKDRTGRFGYTF

j_gene: TRBJ2-3
d_gene: .
abundance: .
v_gene: TRBV5-6
CDR3nt: TGTGCCAGCAGCTTGCCGGGGGAAGGCACAGATACGCAGTATTTT
CDR3aa: CASSLPGEGTDTQYF

j_gene: TRBJ2-3
d_gene: TRBD1
abundance: .
v_gene: TRBV5-4
CDR3nt: TGTGCCAGCAGCTTGGGGACAGGCCGCACAGATACGCAGTATTTT
CDR3aa: CASSLGTGRTDTQYF

j_gene: TRBJ2-1
d_gene: .
abundance: once
v_gene: TRBV12-2
CDR3nt: TGTGCAAGTCGCGCGAAGGGGGGGCGGACTAGCGGGGACTACAATGAGCAGTTCTTC
CDR3aa: CASRAKGGRTSGDYNEQFF

j_gene: TRBJ1-1
d_gene: .
abundance: .
v_gene: TRBV28
CDR3nt: TGTGCCAGCAGTCTACGTGTGGGGATAACAAACACTGAAGCTTTCTTT
CDR3aa: CASSLRVGITNTEAFF

j_gene: TRBJ2-2
d_gene: .
abundance: .
v_gene: TRBV7-8
CDR3nt: TGTGCCAGCAGCCGAGACGGGACCAACACCGGGGAGCTGTTTTTT
CDR3aa: CASSRDGTNTGELFF

j_gene: TRBJ2-6
d_gene: .
abundance: .
v_gene: TRBV11-2
CDR3nt: TGTGCCAGCAGCCCTACCCGAGGGATCAGGTCTGGGGCCAACGTCCTGACTTTC
CDR3aa: CASSPTRGIRSGANVLTF

j_gene: TRBJ1-1
d_gene: .
abundance: .
v_gene: TRBV19
CDR3nt: TGTGCCAGCTCAGGGGAAGAAAACACTGAAGCTTTCTTT
CDR3aa: CASSGEENTEAFF

j_gene: TRBJ2-3
d_gene: .
abundance: .
v_gene: TRBV11-2
CDR3nt: TGTGCCAGCAGCTTAGGGGTTTGGGATACGCAGTATTTT
CDR3aa: CASSLGVWDTQYF

j_gene: TRBJ2-7
d_gene: .
abundance: .
v_gene: TRBV11-2
CDR3nt: TGTGCCAGCAGCTTAGGATTTCTTGGACAAACCTACGAGCAGTACTTC
CDR3aa: CASSLGFLGQTYEQYF

j_gene: TRBJ2-2
d_gene: TRBD1
abundance: .
v_gene: TRBV19
CDR3nt: TGTGCCAGCACCTCGACAGGGGACACCGGGGAGCTGTTTTTT
CDR3aa: CASTSTGDTGELFF

j_gene: TRBJ2-5
d_gene: TRBD1
abundance: .
v_gene: TRBV6-5
CDR3nt: TGTGCCAGCAGTCCCCCGGGACAGCCGGGGACCCAGTACTTC
CDR3aa: CASSPPGQPGTQYF

j_gene: TRBJ2-5
d_gene: .
abundance: once
v_gene: TRBV19
CDR3nt: TGTGCCAGTAGTTCCAATGGCGGGTACCAAGAGACCCAGTACTTC
CDR3aa: CASSSNGGYQETQYF

j_gene: TRBJ1-2
d_gene: .
abundance: .
v_gene: TRBV24-1
CDR3nt: TGTGCCACCAGTGATTCCTTAAAACCGGGCTACACCTTC
CDR3aa: CATSDSLKPGYTF

j_gene: TRBJ1-2
d_gene: TRBD1
abundance: .
v_gene: TRBV6-1
CDR3nt: TGTGCCAGCAGTGACCTAAAACTGGGACAGCTCTATGGCTACACCTTC
CDR3aa: CASSDLKLGQLYGYTF

j_gene: TRBJ1-1
d_gene: TRBD1
abundance: once
v_gene: TRBV5-4
CDR3nt: TGTGCCAGCAGCCCGGGACAGGGACATATGAACACTGAAGCTTTCTTT
CDR3aa: CASSPGQGHMNTEAFF

j_gene: TRBJ1-2
d_gene: .
abundance: .
v_gene: TRBV30
CDR3nt: TGTGCCTGGAGTGTTAGTGAGAGCTATGGCTACACCTTC
CDR3aa: CAWSVSESYGYTF

j_gene: TRBJ2-7
d_gene: TRBD1
abundance: .
v_gene: TRBV6-1
CDR3nt: TGTGCCAGCAGTGAAATCACAGGGGCTGGGGAGCAGTACTTC
CDR3aa: CASSEITGAGEQYF

j_gene: TRBJ1-5
d_gene: .
abundance: .
v_gene: TRBV2
CDR3nt: TGTGCCAGCAGTGACAGGGCAGGGCCCGCGCAGGGAGGCAATCAGCCCCAGCATTTT
CDR3aa: CASSDRAGPAQGGNQPQHF

j_gene: TRBJ1-1
d_gene: TRBD1
abundance: .
v_gene: TRBV5-1
CDR3nt: TGCGCCAGCAGCTTTACAGGGGGCGGAACTGAAGCTTTCTTT
CDR3aa: CASSFTGGGTEAFF

j_gene: TRBJ2-3
d_gene: TRBD2
abundance: once
v_gene: TRBV5-4
CDR3nt: TGTGCCAGCAGCCGGGGGGGGGCCGCAGATACGCAGTATTTT
CDR3aa: CASSRGGAADTQYF

j_gene: TRBJ1-3
d_gene: TRBD1
abundance: .
v_gene: TRBV6-5
CDR3nt: TGTGCCAGCAGACCCTGGGACAGCTCTGGAAACACCATATATTTT
CDR3aa: CASRPWDSSGNTIYF

j_gene: TRBJ1-1
d_gene: .
abundance: .
v_gene: TRBV18
CDR3nt: TGTGCCAGCTCACCACCACTTAACACTGAAGCTTTCTTT
CDR3aa: CASSPPLNTEAFF

j_gene: TRBJ1-4
d_gene: .
abundance: .
v_gene: TRBV19
CDR3nt: TGTGCCAGTAGGTTCGGGGGGCTAGGTGAAAAACTGTTTTTT
CDR3aa: CASRFGGLGEKLFF

j_gene: TRBJ2-3
d_gene: .
abundance: .
v_gene: TRBV6-5
CDR3nt: TGTGCCAGCAGTTACTCGGGCAGGGCCACAGATACGCAGTATTTT
CDR3aa: CASSYSGRATDTQYF

j_gene: TRBJ1-2
d_gene: .
abundance: .
v_gene: TRBV11-2
CDR3nt: TGTGCCAGCAGCTTTACCCTAGGCTATGGCTACACCTTC
CDR3aa: CASSFTLGYGYTF

j_gene: TRBJ1-2
d_gene: .
abundance: .
v_gene: TRBV6-5
CDR3nt: TGTGCCAGCAGTACTCCCGGGACGCAGGGTGGCTACACCTTC
CDR3aa: CASSTPGTQGGYTF

j_gene: TRBJ2-1
d_gene: .
abundance: .
v_gene: TRBV7-8
CDR3nt: TGTGCCAGCAGCTCGGACGGGAGCTCCTACAATGAGCAGTTCTTC
CDR3aa: CASSSDGSSYNEQFF

j_gene: TRBJ2-3
d_gene: TRBD2
abundance: .
v_gene: TRBV2
CDR3nt: TGTGCCAGCAGTCCAAACGGGATAAGCGGGGGGATCGATACGCAGTATTTT
CDR3aa: CASSPNGISGGIDTQYF

j_gene: TRBJ1-3
d_gene: TRBD1
abundance: .
v_gene: TRBV5-1
CDR3nt: TGCGCCAGCGGATTGACAGGGTACACTGGAAACACCATATATTTT
CDR3aa: CASGLTGYTGNTIYF

j_gene: TRBJ1-6
d_gene: TRBD1
abundance: .
v_gene: TRBV6-6
CDR3nt: TGTGCCAGCAGTCGACAGGGAATCGGCTCCTATAATTCACCCCTCCACTTT
CDR3aa: CASSRQGIGSYNSPLHF

j_gene: TRBJ2-7
d_gene: TRBD1
abundance: .
v_gene: TRBV5-4
CDR3nt: TGTGCCAGCAGCACCCGGACAGGGACAGTCGAGCAGTACTTC
CDR3aa: CASSTRTGTVEQYF

j_gene: TRBJ1-1
d_gene: .
abundance: .
v_gene: TRBV6-5
CDR3nt: TGTGCCAGCAGGAGGGGGGTAGGTGACACTGAAGCTTTCTTT
CDR3aa: CASRRGVGDTEAFF

j_gene: TRBJ2-1
d_gene: .
abundance: .
v_gene: TRBV29-1
CDR3nt: TGCAGCGTTGAAGATCCCCCGAGGTTAGCATACAATGAGCAGTTCTTC
CDR3aa: CSVEDPPRLAYNEQFF

j_gene: TRBJ2-1
d_gene: .
abundance: .
v_gene: TRBV11-3
CDR3nt: TGTGCCAGCAGCTTGAGAACAGGGTCGGGTGAGCAGTTCTTC
CDR3aa: CASSLRTGSGEQFF

j_gene: TRBJ1-2
d_gene: .
abundance: .
v_gene: TRBV5-4
CDR3nt: TGTGCCAGCAGCTTAGACGGGCTCCTCTCGGGTGGCTACACCTTC
CDR3aa: CASSLDGLLSGGYTF

j_gene: TRBJ1-1
d_gene: .
abundance: once
v_gene: TRBV7-9
CDR3nt: TGTGCCAGCAGCCCCCGTGTCACCATGAACACTGAAGCTTTCTTT
CDR3aa: CASSPRVTMNTEAFF